Below, one T cell receptor beta chain is given with its context. The specificity of this receptor is unknown. It has no much larger one-base neighbor in the sample; base qualities were not kept. V gives up 3 bases and J gives up 2 bases, and the segment between their germline ends measures 16 bases. The CDR3 covers 16 residues, taking in both the cysteine and the phenylalanine. Solely the CDR3 DNA is kept, with 48 bases framed from the first base. CDR1 is given as LGHNA and CDR2 as YNFKEQ, both from the germline V gene. The sample comes from a study of T cells and Merkel cell carcinoma outcomes (dated by TCRdb to the early 2020s). Concerning the study at large: In patients with Merkel cell carcinoma, researchers looked at whether the T-cell repertoire of the tumor, along with T-cell density, could predict clinical outcome. The study at large found these results: The combination of T-cell repertoire features and T-cell density was reported to predict clinical outcomes in patients with Merkel cell carcinoma.

Library preparation used the immunoSEQ multiplex PCR assay. The immuneACCESS repertoire file appears here via TCRdb, limited to in-frame rearrangements. These files lack a portion of the clones; in checked studies, under half of the deficit traces to unresolved V genes, and the cause of the others is not known. This sample holds about 15,000 clones; about four fifths were observed only once. The ten largest clones add up to around 10% of the sample. The samples were obtained from people who had Merkel cell carcinoma. The sequence came from a human donor with Merkel cell carcinoma. The sequence is built from TRBV4-2 and TRBJ2-5; 6 matching bases give a weak D call of TRBD2. The sequenced material came from tumor tissue from Merkel cell carcinoma. The DNA sequence is given as TGTGCCAGCAGCCACTACGGAGGAGGAGGGCAAGAGACCCAGTACTTC. Its amino acids are CASSHYGGGGQETQYF.